The present entry profiles one T cell receptor (beta chain) with its context. In its sample, this clone was seen once. Its antigen remains undetermined. Within one base of it there is no much larger clone, and no base qualities were kept. Trimming removed 4 bases from V and 8 bases from J, leaving 19 bases between the germline ends. The CDR1 and CDR2 encoded by the germline V gene are SGHRS and YFSETQ. Taken from cysteine to phenylalanine, the CDR3 has 14 residues. Here the CDR3 DNA is all that survives: 42 bases in frame from base 1. Reading the label with the study, this specimen's time point is: about 11 months on ibrutinib. Roughly 2.2 micrograms of genomic DNA were extracted from cryopreserved PBMCs for TCR beta library preparation. Longitudinal blood samples from CLL patients on ibrutinib monotherapy underwent high-throughput TCR beta sequencing. The patients were enrolled in a single-center, open-label phase 2 trial of ibrutinib monotherapy.

This sample is part of a study of cytotoxic CD8 clonotypes in ibrutinib-treated CLL (dated by TCRdb to about 2021). About the full investigation: The cohort was composed of some ten relapsed/refractory and roughly 14 treatment-naive patients; IGHV unmutated status was identified in 17 patients. Responses were partial in 24 patients and complete in 2; after median about 68 months follow-up, around 14 stayed in remission and approximately twelve progressed. Samples at response were collected after a median of 12 months of treatment, with a range of 6 to 36 months. Samples averaged roughly 260,000 productive templates and approximately 100,000 productive rearrangements. Longitudinal samples were obtainable from 26 of the 86 participants in the trial. Cryopreserved peripheral blood mononuclear cells were obtained prior to treatment, at the time of response, and at either disease progression or sustained remission. Every remission and progressive disease sample was obtained while ibrutinib was still being received by the patients. Paper-wide results and their limitations: Sampling times were not matched between sustained-remission and progressing patients, and lymph node repertoires were not studied. Baseline clonality exceeded that of age-matched healthy donors and correlated strongly with circulating CD8+ T-cell counts. An increase in clonality was observed at ibrutinib response, with clonality remaining stable during sustained remission and falling back toward baseline at progression. Public clonotypes were rare and either contracted or stayed stable during treatment, and the rise in clonality at ibrutinib response reflected the expansion of private clonotypes.

On a MiSeq, deep resolution sequencing aimed for a depth between 1 in 1 million and 1 in 200,000 T cells, with each clonotype covered around 10x on average. The immunoSEQ hsTCRB Kit was used to generate TCR beta libraries. The original methods were these. The data were analyzed with ImmunoSEQ Analyzer and ImmunoSEQ Data Assistant, and V, D and J gene assignments followed IMGT definitions. Clonality, which ranges from 0 to 1, was calculated by subtracting the normalized Shannon entropy of productive rearrangement frequencies from one. Public clonotype analysis was restricted to overrepresented clonotypes comprising at least 0.05% of each patient's repertoire. About a dozen repertoires from age-matched healthy donors, obtained from immuneACCESS, served as clonality controls. Sourced from immuneACCESS, this table was stored by TCRdb with only in-frame sequences that have V and J called. A share of the clones is absent; for the studies checked, an unresolved V gene accounts for under half, and the remainder has no known explanation. V and J calls and clone size are given by that table; D and trimming were obtained from the DNA. Within this sample are about 85,000 clones, with 75% to 85% of them counted one time only. In total, the top ten clones hold more than 4.5% of the sample.

Recombination linked TRBV5-1 to TRBJ2-7; tentative D gene TRBD2, with 6 bases matching. This TCR was sampled from a human donor with chronic lymphocytic leukemia. This sample comprised PBMCs, obtained after 12 months of ibrutinib treatment. The DNA is TGCGCCAGCAGCCTGGGGGGAGGCAACTCCAAGCAGTACTTC. Translated, it gives CASSLGGGNSKQYF.